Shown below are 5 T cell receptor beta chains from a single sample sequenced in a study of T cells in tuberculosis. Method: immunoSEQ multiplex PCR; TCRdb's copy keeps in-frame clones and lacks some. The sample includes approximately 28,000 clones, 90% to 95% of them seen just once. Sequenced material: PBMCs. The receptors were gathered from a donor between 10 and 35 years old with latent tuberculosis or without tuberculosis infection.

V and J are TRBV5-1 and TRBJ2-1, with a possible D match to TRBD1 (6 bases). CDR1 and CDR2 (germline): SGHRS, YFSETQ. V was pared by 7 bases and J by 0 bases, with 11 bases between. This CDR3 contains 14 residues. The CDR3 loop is CASADSTSYNEQFF. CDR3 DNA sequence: TGCGCCAGCGCGGACAGCACCTCCTACAATGAGCAGTTCTTC.

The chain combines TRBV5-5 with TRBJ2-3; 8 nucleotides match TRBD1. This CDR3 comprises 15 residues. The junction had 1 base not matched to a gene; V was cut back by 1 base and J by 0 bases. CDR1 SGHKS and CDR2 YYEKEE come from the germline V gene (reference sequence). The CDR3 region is CASSLQGASTDTQYF. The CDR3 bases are TGTGCCAGCAGCTTGCAGGGGGCTAGCACAGATACGCAGTATTTT.

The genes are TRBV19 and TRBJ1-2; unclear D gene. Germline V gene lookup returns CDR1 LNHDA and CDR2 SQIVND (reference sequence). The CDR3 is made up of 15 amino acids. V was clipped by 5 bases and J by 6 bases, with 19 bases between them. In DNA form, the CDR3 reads TGTGCCAGTAGTTGGGAGGGCAGAATTTTTAATGGCTACACCTTC. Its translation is CASSWEGRIFNGYTF.

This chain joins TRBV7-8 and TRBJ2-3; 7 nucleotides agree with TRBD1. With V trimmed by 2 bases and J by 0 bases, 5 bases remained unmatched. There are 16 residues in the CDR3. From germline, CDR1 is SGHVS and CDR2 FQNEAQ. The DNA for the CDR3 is TGTGCCAGCAGCTTAAACCGGGACAGAAGCACAGATACGCAGTATTTT. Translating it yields CASSLNRDRSTDTQYF. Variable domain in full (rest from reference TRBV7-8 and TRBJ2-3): GAGVSQSPRYKVAKRGQDVALRCDPISGHVSLFWYQQALGQGPEFLTYFQNEAQLDKSGLPSDRFFAERPEGSVSTLKIQRTQQEDSAVYLCASSLNRDRSTDTQYFGPGTRLTVL.

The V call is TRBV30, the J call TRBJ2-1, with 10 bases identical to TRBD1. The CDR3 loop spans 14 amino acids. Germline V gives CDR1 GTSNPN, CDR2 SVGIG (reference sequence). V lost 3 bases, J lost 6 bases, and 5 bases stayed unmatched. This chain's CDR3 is CAWRDRGQINEQFF. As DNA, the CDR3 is TGTGCCTGGAGAGACAGGGGGCAAATCAATGAGCAGTTCTTC.